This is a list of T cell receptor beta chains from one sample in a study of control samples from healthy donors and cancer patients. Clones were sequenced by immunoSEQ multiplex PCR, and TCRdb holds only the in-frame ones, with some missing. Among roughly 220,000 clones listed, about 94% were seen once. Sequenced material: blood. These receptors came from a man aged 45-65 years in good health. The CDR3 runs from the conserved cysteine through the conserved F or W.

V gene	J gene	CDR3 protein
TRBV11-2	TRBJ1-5	CASSLGQGHSNQPQHF
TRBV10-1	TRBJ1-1	CASSEFMNTEAFF
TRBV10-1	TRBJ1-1	CASSRTGIAEAFF
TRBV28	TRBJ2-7	CASSLYRPGEQYF
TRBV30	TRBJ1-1	CAWSVTANTEAFF
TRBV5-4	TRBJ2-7	CASSLTPGTAYEQYF
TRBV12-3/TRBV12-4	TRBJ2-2	CASSLSSAGELFF
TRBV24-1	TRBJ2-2	CATSDPRVRGGTGELFF
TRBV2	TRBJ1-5	CASSPLGGPDNQPQHF
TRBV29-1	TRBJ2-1	CSVRTSGGAYNRRFF
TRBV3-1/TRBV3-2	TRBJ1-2	CASSGGRQSGIYGYTF
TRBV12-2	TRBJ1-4	CASRPPVEKLFF